A selection of T cell receptor beta chains follows, all from one sample in a study of cytomegalovirus exposure and HLA in healthy donors. Profiled with immunoSEQ multiplex PCR; TCRdb holds only in-frame clones, not every one. Of 100,000 to 150,000 clones in the sample, less than 80% are singletons; the top ten hold 1.5% to 2%. Sequencing was carried out using PBMCs. These receptors were obtained from a female donor in good health and CMV-seropositive. Both conserved end residues are part of each CDR3. D genes are given only for firm matches. Clone size is given for some rows only: seen once, a few or many times, or a class if the clone is expanded.

clone size	V gene	D gene	J gene	CDR3 protein	CDR3 DNA
-	TRBV5-1	-	TRBJ2-6	CASSFRESGANVLTF	TGCGCCAGCAGCTTCCGGGAATCTGGGGCCAACGTCCTGACTTTC
-	TRBV6-5	-	TRBJ2-3	CASNSPSGGRAQYF	TGTGCCAGCAACTCCCCGAGTGGTGGTCGGGCGCAGTATTTT
-	TRBV19	-	TRBJ1-2	CASSVLAPRRGYTF	TGTGCCAGTAGCGTTCTGGCCCCGAGGCGTGGCTACACCTTC
few	TRBV7-9	-	TRBJ2-7	CASSRQGSEQYF	TGTGCCAGCAGCCGCCAGGGATCCGAGCAGTACTTC
-	TRBV19	TRBD1	TRBJ1-6	CASRDRGGNSPLHF	TGTGCCAGTAGGGACAGGGGTGGGAATTCACCCCTCCACTTT
few	TRBV28	TRBD1	TRBJ2-7	CASRGQAHYEQYF	TGTGCCAGCAGAGGACAGGCTCACTACGAGCAGTACTTC
once	TRBV14	TRBD1	TRBJ1-2	CASSQNRDSILYTF	TGTGCCAGCAGCCAGAACCGGGACAGTATCCTCTACACCTTC
-	TRBV5-4	-	TRBJ2-7	CASSFGGYEQYF	TGTGCCAGCAGCTTCGGAGGTTACGAGCAGTACTTC
-	TRBV18	-	TRBJ2-5	CASSPTLGGPGGETQYF	TGTGCCAGCTCACCTACCCTCGGCGGGCCCGGTGGAGAGACCCAGTACTTC
-	TRBV19	-	TRBJ1-2	CASSMGGGNYGYTF	TGTGCCAGTAGTATGGGGGGAGGAAACTATGGCTACACCTTC
-	TRBV29-1	-	TRBJ1-1	CSVEMTENTEAFF	TGCAGCGTTGAAATGACAGAGAACACTGAAGCTTTCTTT
-	TRBV19	TRBD1	TRBJ2-7	CASSIDLQGSYEQYF	TGTGCCAGTAGTATAGATCTACAGGGGTCCTACGAGCAGTACTTC
-	TRBV9	-	TRBJ1-1	CASSSSDSAEAFF	TGTGCCAGCAGCTCATCAGATTCTGCTGAAGCTTTCTTT
-	TRBV6-5	TRBD2	TRBJ2-7	CASSYGGGPYEQYF	TGTGCCAGCAGTTACGGCGGGGGGCCCTACGAGCAGTACTTC